The clone carrying this TCR beta chain was counted a few times. Its antigen is not identified. This record belongs to a study of response to subunit inactivated influenza vaccine. Study observations and caveats: Authors suggested few new T cells are recruited by each seasonal influenza vaccination.

TCRdb recomputed calls from the RT-PCR reads with MiXCR, one row per CDR3 protein. The sample consists of roughly 700,000 distinct CDR3 sequences, roughly 14% of them appearing once. The CDR3 loop spans 14 amino acids. The germline V gene encodes CDR1 SGHVS and CDR2 FNYEAQ. Trimming took 5 bases from V and 5 from J; bases not matched to a gene: 3. The chain is built from TRBV7-6 and TRBJ1-4; 9 bases align to TRBD1. Source: PBMCs from blood, taken around 15 days before vaccination. This TCR was sampled from a man aged 45-65 years who received an inactivated influenza vaccine. The CDR3 sequence is CASSETGGNEKLFF. CDR3 DNA sequence: TGTGCCAGCAGCGAGACAGGGGGAAATGAAAAACTGTTTTTT.